The 20 T cell receptor beta chains below come from one sample, sequenced in a study of breast tumors, draining lymph nodes, adjacent tissues. TCRdb re-analysed the multiplex PCR reads in MiXCR, keeping a single row per CDR3 protein. This sample has tens of thousands of distinct CDR3 sequences, with approximately 57% found just once. Specimen: breast tumor tissue. These receptors all come from a female donor with breast cancer. Some clones in this sample may be carry-over from other donors' samples.

This clonotype showed up many times. This rearrangement joins TRBV7-8 to TRBJ1-4; TRBD1 might be the D (5 bases). Germline-derived CDR1 and CDR2 are SGHVS and FQNEAQ. Trimming cost V 4 bases and J 8 bases, with 14 bases left between them. The CDR3 sequence is 14 residues long. In nucleotides, the CDR3 is TGTGCCAGCAGCTCAGCGGGGCAGGGAGAAAAACTGTTTTTT. Translating gives CASSSAGQGEKLFF.

Many counts were recorded for this clonotype. This chain connects TRBV28 to TRBJ1-5; D remains unclear. Germline lookup yields CDR1 MDHEN and CDR2 SYDVKM. The CDR3 is 14 amino acids. Trimming removed 2 bases from V and 1 base from J, with 6 bases in between. The DNA of the CDR3 is TGTGCCAGCAGTTTAGACGTCAGCAATCAGCCCCAGCATTTT. It is translated as CASSLDVSNQPQHF. Variable domain in full (rest from reference TRBV28 and TRBJ1-5): DVKVTQSSRYLVKRTGEKVFLECVQDMDHENMFWYRQDPGLGLRLIYFSYDVKMKEKGDIPEGYSVSREKKERFSLILESASTNQTSMYLCASSLDVSNQPQHFGDGTRLSIL.

Details on this clonotype: Compared with germline, one end of the junction differs, possibly owing to a read error. This chain links TRBV29-1 with TRBJ2-1; 9 bases fit TRBD2. CDR3 size: 17 residues. Per the germline V gene, CDR1 is SQVTM and CDR2 is ANQGSEA. This CDR3 reads CGVEEYLAGLADNEQFF. Here the CDR3 DNA reads TGCGGCGTTGAGGAGTATCTAGCGGGACTAGCCGACAATGAGCAGTTCTTC.

V is TRBV7-3 and J is TRBJ2-7; 9 bases align to TRBD1. This CDR3 is built from 14 residues. Germline V gene sequence: CDR1 SGHTA, CDR2 FQGTGA. V was clipped by 3 bases and J by 5 bases; unmatched bases: 5. CDR3 protein: CASSFGTGKDEQYF. DNA for the CDR3: TGTGCCAGCAGCTTCGGGACAGGGAAGGACGAGCAGTACTTC.

This clonotype occurred many times. At one of its ends the junction is not consistent with the germline gene, which may arise from a read error. The rearrangement uses TRBV6-5 and TRBJ2-5, with D perhaps matching TRBD2 (5 bases). The CDR3 runs 14 residues. CDR1 is MNHEY, CDR2 SVGAGI, per germline. The CDR3 region has the DNA TGTGCCAGCAGTCACTCGGGGTACCAAGAGACCCAGTACTTC. Translating it yields CASSHSGYQETQYF.

This clonotype has only a few counts. V and J are TRBV20-1 and TRBJ1-1; weak D call: TRBD1 (5 bases). Trimming pared 1 base from V and 6 bases from J, leaving 15 bases between. This CDR3 region has 14 residues. Per the germline V gene, CDR1 is DFQATT and CDR2 is SNEGSKA (reference sequence). CDR3 sequence reads: CSARAHGKGPEAFF. As DNA, the CDR3 is TGCAGTGCTAGAGCTCATGGAAAGGGGCCTGAAGCTTTCTTT.

This clonotype came up many times. V and J are TRBV18 and TRBJ2-7; 7 bases agree with TRBD1. The germline CDR1 and CDR2 sequences are KGHSH and LQKENI. J lost 6 bases, V lost 3 bases, and 2 bases had no gene match. The CDR3 spans 12 residues. CDR3 coding DNA: TGTGCCAGCTCACCCTACAGGGGCGAGCAGTACTTC. It translates to CASSPYRGEQYF.

V is TRBV10-3 and J is TRBJ2-7; D is undetermined. The CDR3 is 12 amino acids. V was trimmed by 5 bases and J by 7 bases, leaving 12 bases between them. Germline CDR1 ENHRY, CDR2 SYGVKD. The CDR3 DNA reads TGTGCCATCAGTCCAAGGGCAGAAGAGCAGTACTTC. Residues: CAISPRAEEQYF.

The gene calls are TRBV11-2 and TRBJ1-5; possible D gene TRBD1, 5 bases. Deletions cut 1 base from V and 7 bases from J, with 8 bases between. Germline lookup yields CDR1 SGHAT and CDR2 FQNNGV. CDR3 length equals 13 residues. Here the CDR3 reads CASSLAGGQPQHF. CDR3 nucleotide sequence: TGTGCCAGCAGCTTAGCTGGGGGGCAGCCCCAGCATTTT. The full variable domain, with the rest looked up from reference TRBV11-2 and TRBJ1-5, is EAGVAQSPRYKIIEKRQSVAFWCNPISGHATLYWYQQILGQGPKLLIQFQNNGVVDDSQLPKDRFSAERLKGVDSTLKIQPAKLEDSAVYLCASSLAGGQPQHFGDGTRLSIL.

The V and J genes are TRBV12-3 or TRBV12-4 and TRBJ1-2, with D perhaps TRBD1 (5 bases). This CDR3 contains 12 residues. V lost 8 bases and J 12 bases, leaving 19 bases between the germline ends. CDR3: CASGPGVSGNTF. The CDR3 DNA reads as TGTGCCAGCGGACCGGGGGTATCTGGAAACACCTTC.

This clonotype is labeled medium-sized. This chain joins TRBV7-2 and TRBJ1-6, with a tentative D call TRBD1 (6 bases). The CDR3 length is 13 residues. The germline CDR1 and CDR2 sequences are SGHTA and FQGNSA. The ends were cut back, 5 bases at V and 10 bases at J, with 12 bases in the middle. CDR3 nucleotides: TGTGCCAGCAGCCCTTCAGGGGACTCACCCCTCCACTTT. It codes for CASSPSGDSPLHF.

This clonotype was counted between two and nine times. This may be a read error: a much more frequent sequence differs by one nucleotide. V is TRBV30 and J is TRBJ1-4; no firm D call. Germline V gene data show CDR1 as GTSNPN and CDR2 as SVGIG (reference sequence). The CDR3 totals 14 residues. CDR3 nucleotides: TGTGCCTGGAGTGCCGACGGATTTAATGGAAAACTGTTTTTT. This gives the protein CAWSADGFNGKLFF.

DNA for the CDR3: TGTGCCAGCAGCCTCGACAGGGCCGGGGAGCTGTTTTTT. It encodes CASSLDRAGELFF. This chain uses TRBV7-9 with TRBJ2-2; 7 bases agree with TRBD1. This CDR3 spans 13 amino acids. CDR1 and CDR2 from the germline V gene are SEHNR and FQNEAQ (reference sequence). V shed 5 bases and J 6 bases; nucleotides not matched to a gene: 3.

Comments on this clonotype: One junction end disagrees with the germline gene, perhaps due to a read error. The rearrangement joins TRBV6-4 to TRBJ2-3; TRBD2 aligns across 10 bases. Germline V gives CDR1 MRHNA, CDR2 SNTAGT. This CDR3 has 15 amino acids. CDR3 nucleotides: TGTACCAGCGGTGAAAGTCTAGCGGGAGCAGATACGCAGTATTTT. Its protein product is CTSGESLAGADTQYF.

This clonotype has at least ten counts. Written as DNA, the CDR3 is TGTGCCTCCCAAGGCGGGAGCACAGATACGCAGTATTTT. Protein product: CASQGGSTDTQYF. V and J are TRBV7-9 and TRBJ2-3; D might be TRBD2 (5 bases). Germline V lookup: CDR1 SEHNR, CDR2 FQNEAQ (reference sequence). The CDR3 consists of 13 residues. V was trimmed by 11 bases and J by 0 bases, leaving 12 bases between them. Full variable domain (missing parts from reference TRBV7-9 and TRBJ2-3): DTGVSQNPRHKITKRGQNVTFRCDPISEHNRLYWYRQTLGQGPEFLTYFQNEAQLEKSRLLSDRFSAERPKGSFSTLEIQRTEQGDSAMYLCASQGGSTDTQYFGPGTRLTVL.

As for this clonotype: One end of the junction fails to match germline, which may point to a read error. The chain has TRBV5-8 and TRBJ2-2; 7 bases align to TRBD1. CDR3 size: 14 residues. The germline gives CDR1 SGHTS, CDR2 YDEGEE. The CDR3 sequence: CASTLTGPFGELFF. For the CDR3, the DNA is TGTGCCAGCACCTTGACAGGGCCGTTCGGGGAGCTGTTTTTT.

The V call is TRBV10-3, the J call TRBJ2-7; 8 bases line up with TRBD1. Germline V gene sequence: CDR1 ENHRY, CDR2 SYGVKD. V lost 6 bases and J lost 7; bases outside the gene matches: 11. The CDR3 is made up of 14 amino acids. CDR3 DNA: TGTGCCATCAGCCTGACAGGGGTTAGGATTGAGCAGTACTTC. Translating it yields CAISLTGVRIEQYF.

The chain combines TRBV5-1 with TRBJ1-3; D possibly corresponds to TRBD1 (5 bases). The CDR3 sequence is 16 residues long. V dropped 0 bases and J dropped 0 bases, with 10 bases sitting between them. The germline CDR1 and CDR2 sequences are SGHRS and YFSETQ. CDR3 in amino acids: CASSLEPGSSGNTIYF. CDR3 coding DNA: TGCGCCAGCAGCTTGGAACCAGGGAGCTCTGGAAACACCATATATTTT.

V gene TRBV29-1 combines with J gene TRBJ2-1, with 10 positions matching TRBD1. Per the germline V gene, CDR1 is SQVTM and CDR2 is ANQGSEA. This CDR3 is built from 15 residues. V shed 6 bases and J 9 bases; nucleotides not matched to a gene: 14. CDR3: CSVGNGDRGGGEQFF. The CDR3 DNA reads as TGCAGCGTGGGAAACGGGGACAGGGGAGGAGGTGAGCAGTTCTTC.

The J gene is TRBJ2-7, the V gene TRBV7-6, with TRBD1 identical over 10 bases. V shed 3 bases and J 5 bases; nucleotides not matched to a gene: 10. The germline CDR1 and CDR2 sequences are SGHVS and FNYEAQ. CDR3 length: 16 residues. The CDR3 nucleotides read TGTGCCAGCAGCTTTGGTCGGGGACAGGGGACCAACGAGCAGTACTTC. Translated, it gives CASSFGRGQGTNEQYF.